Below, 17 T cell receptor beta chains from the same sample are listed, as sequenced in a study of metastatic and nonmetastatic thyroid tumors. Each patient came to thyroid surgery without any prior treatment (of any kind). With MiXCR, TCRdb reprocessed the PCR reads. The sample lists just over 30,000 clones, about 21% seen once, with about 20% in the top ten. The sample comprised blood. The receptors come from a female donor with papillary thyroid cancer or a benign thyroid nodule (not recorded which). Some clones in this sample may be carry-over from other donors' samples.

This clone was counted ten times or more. The CDR3 nucleotides read TGTGCCACCAGCAGACATGGGGGAGAGACCCAGTACTTC. Residues: CATSRHGGETQYF. The J gene is TRBJ2-5, the V gene TRBV15; the D gene could be TRBD1 or TRBD2 (5 bases each). V lost 2 bases and J 4 bases, leaving 8 bases between the germline ends. There are 13 residues in the CDR3. The germline V gene encodes CDR1 LNHNV and CDR2 YYDKDF (reference sequence).

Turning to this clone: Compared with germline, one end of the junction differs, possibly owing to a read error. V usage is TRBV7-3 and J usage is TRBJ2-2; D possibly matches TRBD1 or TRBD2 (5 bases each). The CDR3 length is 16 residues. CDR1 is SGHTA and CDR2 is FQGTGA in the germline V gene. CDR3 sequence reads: CASSSLTVSNTGEPFF. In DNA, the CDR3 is TGTGCCAGTAGCTCCTTGACAGTGAGCAACACCGGGGAGCCGTTTTTT.

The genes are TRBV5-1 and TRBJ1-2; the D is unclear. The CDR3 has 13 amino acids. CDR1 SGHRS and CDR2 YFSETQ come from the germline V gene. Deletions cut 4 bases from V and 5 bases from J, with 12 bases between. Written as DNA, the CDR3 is TGCGCCAGCAGCGAAGAAGGCGGATATGGCTACACCTTC. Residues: CASSEEGGYGYTF.

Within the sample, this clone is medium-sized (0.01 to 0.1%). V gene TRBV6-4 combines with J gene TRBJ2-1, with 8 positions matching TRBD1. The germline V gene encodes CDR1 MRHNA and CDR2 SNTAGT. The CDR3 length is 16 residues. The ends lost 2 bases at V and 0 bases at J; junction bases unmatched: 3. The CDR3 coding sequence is TGTGCCAGCAGTGACGGGGGACAGGCCTCCTACAATGAGCAGTTCTTC. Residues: CASSDGGQASYNEQFF.

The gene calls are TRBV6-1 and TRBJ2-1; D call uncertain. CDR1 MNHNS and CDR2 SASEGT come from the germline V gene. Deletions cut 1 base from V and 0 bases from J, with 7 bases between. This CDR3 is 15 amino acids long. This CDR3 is CASSEGSASYNEQFF. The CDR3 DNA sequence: TGTGCCAGCAGTGAAGGAAGCGCCTCCTACAATGAGCAGTTCTTC.

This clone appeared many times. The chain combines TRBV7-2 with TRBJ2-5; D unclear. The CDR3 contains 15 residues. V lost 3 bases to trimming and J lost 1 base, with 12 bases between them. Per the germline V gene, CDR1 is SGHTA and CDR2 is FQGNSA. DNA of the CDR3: TGTGCCAGCAGCTTGAGCTATGGCCCCCAAGAGACCCAGTACTTC. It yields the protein CASSLSYGPQETQYF.

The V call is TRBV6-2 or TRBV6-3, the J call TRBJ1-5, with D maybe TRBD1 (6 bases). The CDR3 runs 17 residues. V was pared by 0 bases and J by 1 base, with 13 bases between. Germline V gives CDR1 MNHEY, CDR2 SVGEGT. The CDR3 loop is CASSYSTGHYSNQPQHF. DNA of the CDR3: TGTGCCAGCAGTTACTCAACAGGGCACTACAGCAATCAGCCCCAGCATTTT.

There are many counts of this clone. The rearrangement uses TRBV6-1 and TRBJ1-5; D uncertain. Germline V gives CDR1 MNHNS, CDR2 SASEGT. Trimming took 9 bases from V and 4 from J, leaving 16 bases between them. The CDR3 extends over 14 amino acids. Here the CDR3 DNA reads TGTGCCAGTTTCCCGAACTCCTTTAATCAGCCCCAGCATTTT. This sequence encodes CASFPNSFNQPQHF.

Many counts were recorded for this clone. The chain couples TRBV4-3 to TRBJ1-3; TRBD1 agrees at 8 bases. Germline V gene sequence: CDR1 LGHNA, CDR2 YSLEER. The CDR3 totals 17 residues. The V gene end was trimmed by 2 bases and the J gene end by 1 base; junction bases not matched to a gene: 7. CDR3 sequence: CASSQHNQGASGNTIYF. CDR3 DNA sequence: TGCGCCAGCAGCCAACATAACCAGGGGGCATCTGGAAACACCATATATTTT.

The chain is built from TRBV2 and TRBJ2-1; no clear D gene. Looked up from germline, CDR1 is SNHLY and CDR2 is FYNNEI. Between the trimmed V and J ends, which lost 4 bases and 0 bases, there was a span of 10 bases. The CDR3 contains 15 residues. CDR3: CASSVGRSSYNEQFF. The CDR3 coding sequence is TGTGCCAGCAGTGTTGGGCGGAGCTCCTACAATGAGCAGTTCTTC.

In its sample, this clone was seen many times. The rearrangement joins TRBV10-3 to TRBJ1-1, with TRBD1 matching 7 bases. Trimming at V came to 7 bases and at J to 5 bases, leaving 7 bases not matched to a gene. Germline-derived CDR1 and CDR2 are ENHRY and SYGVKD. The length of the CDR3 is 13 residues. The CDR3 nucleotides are TGTGCCATCAAAACGACAGGGCGGACTGAAGCTTTCTTT. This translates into CAIKTTGRTEAFF.

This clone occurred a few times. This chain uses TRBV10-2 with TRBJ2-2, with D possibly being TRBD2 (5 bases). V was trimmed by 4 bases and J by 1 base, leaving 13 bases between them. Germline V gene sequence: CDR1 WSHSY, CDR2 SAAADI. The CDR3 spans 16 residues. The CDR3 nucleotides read TGCGCCAGCAGTGGAGAGCGGCGACTGAACACCGGGGAGCTGTTTTTT. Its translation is CASSGERRLNTGELFF.

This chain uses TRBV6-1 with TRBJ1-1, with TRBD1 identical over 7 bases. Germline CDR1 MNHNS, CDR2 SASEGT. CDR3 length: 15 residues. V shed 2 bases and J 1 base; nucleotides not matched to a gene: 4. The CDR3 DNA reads TGTGCCAGCAGTGAAAAGTGGACAGGGAACACTGAAGCTTTCTTT. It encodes CASSEKWTGNTEAFF.

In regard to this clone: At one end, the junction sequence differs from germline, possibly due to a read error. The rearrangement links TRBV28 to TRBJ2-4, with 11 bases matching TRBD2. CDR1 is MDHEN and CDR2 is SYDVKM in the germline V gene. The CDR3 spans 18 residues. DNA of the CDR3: TGTGCCATCAGTCCACCGGGACTAGCGGAAATAGCCAAAAACATTCAGTACTTC. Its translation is CAISPPGLAEIAKNIQYF.

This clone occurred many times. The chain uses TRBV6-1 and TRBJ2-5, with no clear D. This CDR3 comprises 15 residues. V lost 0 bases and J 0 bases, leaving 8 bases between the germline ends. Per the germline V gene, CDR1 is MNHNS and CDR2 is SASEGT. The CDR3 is CASSEAVGHQETQYF. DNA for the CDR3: TGTGCCAGCAGTGAAGCAGTAGGGCACCAAGAGACCCAGTACTTC.

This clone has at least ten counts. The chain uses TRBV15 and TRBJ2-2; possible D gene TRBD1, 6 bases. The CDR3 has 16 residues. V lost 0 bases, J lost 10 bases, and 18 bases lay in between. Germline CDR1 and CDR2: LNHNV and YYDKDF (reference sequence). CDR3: CATSRDRIGRGEELFF. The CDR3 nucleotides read TGTGCCACCAGCAGAGATCGGATTGGCAGGGGAGAGGAGCTGTTTTTT.

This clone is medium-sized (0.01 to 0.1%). In DNA form, the CDR3 reads TGTGCCAGCAGCTTAACCGGGACTAGCCCATCCTACGAGCAGTACTTC. Protein sequence: CASSLTGTSPSYEQYF. The chain is built from TRBV11-2 and TRBJ2-7; 9 bases line up with TRBD2. The CDR3 runs to 16 residues. Germline V CDR1 and CDR2: SGHAT, FQNNGV. The junction had 6 bases not matched to a gene; V was cut back by 2 bases and J by 1 base.